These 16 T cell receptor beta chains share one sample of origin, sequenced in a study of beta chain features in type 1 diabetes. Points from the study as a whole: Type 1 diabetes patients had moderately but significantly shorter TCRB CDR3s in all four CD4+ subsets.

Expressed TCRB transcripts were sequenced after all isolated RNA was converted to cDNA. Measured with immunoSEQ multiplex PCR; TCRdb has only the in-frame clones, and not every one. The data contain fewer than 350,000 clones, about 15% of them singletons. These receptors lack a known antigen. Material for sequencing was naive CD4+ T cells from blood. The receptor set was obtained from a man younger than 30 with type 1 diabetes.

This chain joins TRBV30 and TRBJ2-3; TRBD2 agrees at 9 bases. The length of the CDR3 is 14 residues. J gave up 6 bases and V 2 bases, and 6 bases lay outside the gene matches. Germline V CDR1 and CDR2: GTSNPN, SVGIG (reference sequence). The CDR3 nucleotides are TGTGCCTGGAGTCCGGCGGGAGGGCTGGATACGCAGTATTTT. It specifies CAWSPAGGLDTQYF.

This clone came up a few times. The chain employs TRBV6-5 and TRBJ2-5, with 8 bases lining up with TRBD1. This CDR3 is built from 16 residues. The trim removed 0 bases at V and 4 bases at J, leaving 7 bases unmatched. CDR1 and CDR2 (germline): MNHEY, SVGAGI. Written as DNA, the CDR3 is TGTGCCAGCAGTTACTCCATACAGGGGGTCGGAGAGACCCAGTACTTC. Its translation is CASSYSIQGVGETQYF.

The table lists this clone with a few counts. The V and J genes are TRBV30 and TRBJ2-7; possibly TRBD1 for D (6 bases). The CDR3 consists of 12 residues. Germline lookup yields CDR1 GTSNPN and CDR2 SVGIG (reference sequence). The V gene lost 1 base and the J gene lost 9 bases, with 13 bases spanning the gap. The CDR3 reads CAWSEGPGVQYF. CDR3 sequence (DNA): TGTGCCTGGAGTGAAGGTCCAGGGGTGCAGTACTTC.

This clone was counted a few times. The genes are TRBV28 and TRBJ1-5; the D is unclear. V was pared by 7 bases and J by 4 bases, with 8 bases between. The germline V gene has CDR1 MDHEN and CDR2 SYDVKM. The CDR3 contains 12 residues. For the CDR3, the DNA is TGTGCCAGCAAAGATCAGAATCAGCCCCAGCATTTT. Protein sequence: CASKDQNQPQHF.

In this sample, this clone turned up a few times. CDR3 in amino acids: CASSPLPGASYEQYF. The CDR3 region has the DNA TGCGCCAGCAGCCCCCTCCCAGGGGCCTCCTACGAGCAGTACTTC. The rearrangement uses TRBV5-1 and TRBJ2-7; a weak D match, TRBD1 (6 bases). CDR3 size: 15 residues. Trimming removed 4 bases from V and 0 bases from J, with 14 bases in between. Germline V gene sequence: CDR1 SGHRS, CDR2 YFSETQ.

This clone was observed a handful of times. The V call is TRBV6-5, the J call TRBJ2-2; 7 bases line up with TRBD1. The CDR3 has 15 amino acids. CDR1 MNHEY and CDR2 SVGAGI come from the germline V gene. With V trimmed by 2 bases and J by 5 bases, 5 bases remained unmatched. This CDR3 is CASSYRQGGTGELFF. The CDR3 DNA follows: TGTGCCAGCAGTTACCGACAGGGCGGGACCGGGGAGCTGTTTTTT.

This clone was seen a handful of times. In nucleotides, the CDR3 is TGCAGCGTGAGTGGACTAGCGGAGGTAAAAAACAATGAGCAGTTCTTC. It translates to CSVSGLAEVKNNEQFF. V usage is TRBV29-1 and J usage is TRBJ2-1, with 10 bases fitting TRBD2. Germline loops: CDR1 SQVTM, CDR2 ANQGSEA. After removal of 6 bases from V and 5 bases from J, the junction contained 13 bases not matched to a gene. The CDR3 is 16 residues long.

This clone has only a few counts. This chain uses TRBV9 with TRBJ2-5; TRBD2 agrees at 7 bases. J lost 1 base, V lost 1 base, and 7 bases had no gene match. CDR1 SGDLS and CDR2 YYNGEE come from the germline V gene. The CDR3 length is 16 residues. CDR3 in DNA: TGTGCCAGCAGCGTAAGAGCGGGGAGTTTCCAAGAGACCCAGTACTTC. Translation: CASSVRAGSFQETQYF.

The CDR3 is CASRPTGTYNSPLHF. The DNA of the CDR3 is TGTGCCAGCAGACCTACAGGAACCTATAATTCACCCCTCCACTTT. V is TRBV27 and J is TRBJ1-6, with a tentative D call TRBD1 (5 bases). In germline, CDR1 is MNHEY, CDR2 SMNVEV (reference sequence). V dropped 6 bases and J dropped 2 bases, with 11 bases sitting between them. There are 15 residues in the CDR3.

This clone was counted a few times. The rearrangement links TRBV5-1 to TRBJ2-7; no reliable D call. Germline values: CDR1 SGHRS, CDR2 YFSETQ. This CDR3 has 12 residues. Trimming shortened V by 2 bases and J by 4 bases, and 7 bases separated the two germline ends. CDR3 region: CASSFNRYEQYF. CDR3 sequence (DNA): TGCGCCAGCAGCTTTAATCGTTACGAGCAGTACTTC.

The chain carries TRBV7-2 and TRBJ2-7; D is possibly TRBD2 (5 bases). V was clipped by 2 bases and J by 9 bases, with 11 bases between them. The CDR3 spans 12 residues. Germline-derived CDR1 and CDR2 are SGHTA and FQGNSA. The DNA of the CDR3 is TGTGCCAGCAGCTTATCGGGGAGAGGGCAGTACTTC. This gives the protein CASSLSGRGQYF.

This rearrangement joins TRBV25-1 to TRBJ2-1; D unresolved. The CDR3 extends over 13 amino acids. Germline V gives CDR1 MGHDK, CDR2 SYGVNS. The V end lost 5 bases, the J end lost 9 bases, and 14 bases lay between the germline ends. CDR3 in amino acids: CASSPFGRVEQFF. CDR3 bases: TGTGCCAGCAGTCCATTTGGCCGGGTTGAGCAGTTCTTC.

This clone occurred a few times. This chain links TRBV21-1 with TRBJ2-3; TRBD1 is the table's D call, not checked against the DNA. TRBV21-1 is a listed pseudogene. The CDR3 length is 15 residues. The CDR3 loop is CASSKRWGGTDTQYF. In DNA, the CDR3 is TGTGCCAGCAGCAAACGATGGGGCGGCACAGATACGCAGTATTTT.

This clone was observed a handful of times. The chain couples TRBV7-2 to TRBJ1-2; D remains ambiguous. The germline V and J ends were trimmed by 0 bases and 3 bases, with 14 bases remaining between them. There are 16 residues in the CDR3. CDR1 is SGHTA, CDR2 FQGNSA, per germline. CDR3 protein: CASSLALLGEDYGYTF. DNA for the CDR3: TGTGCCAGCAGCTTAGCGCTGCTTGGGGAGGACTATGGCTACACCTTC.

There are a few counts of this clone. CDR3 DNA sequence: TGTGCCAGCAGTTTGGGACTAGCGGGTAGAAATGAGCAGTTCTTC. Its translation is CASSLGLAGRNEQFF. The rearrangement uses TRBV27 and TRBJ2-1, with 12 bases that match TRBD2. This CDR3 is 15 amino acids long. Per germline, CDR1 MNHEY and CDR2 SMNVEV (reference sequence). Losses at the gene ends were 3 bases for V and 7 bases for J; bases not matched to a gene: 4.

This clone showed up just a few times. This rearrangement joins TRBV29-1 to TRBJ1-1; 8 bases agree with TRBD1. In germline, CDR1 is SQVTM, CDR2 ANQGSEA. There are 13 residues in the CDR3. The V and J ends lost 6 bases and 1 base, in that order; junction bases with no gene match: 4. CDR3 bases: TGCAGCGTCAGGGGGCGGGCGAACACTGAAGCTTTCTTT. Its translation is CSVRGRANTEAFF. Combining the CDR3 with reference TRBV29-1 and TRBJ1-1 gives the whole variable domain SAVISQKPSRDICQRGTSLTIQCQVDSQVTMMFWYRQQPGQSLTLIATANQGSEATYESGFVIDKFPISRPNLTFSTLTVSNMSPEDSSIYLCSVRGRANTEAFFGQGTRLTVV.